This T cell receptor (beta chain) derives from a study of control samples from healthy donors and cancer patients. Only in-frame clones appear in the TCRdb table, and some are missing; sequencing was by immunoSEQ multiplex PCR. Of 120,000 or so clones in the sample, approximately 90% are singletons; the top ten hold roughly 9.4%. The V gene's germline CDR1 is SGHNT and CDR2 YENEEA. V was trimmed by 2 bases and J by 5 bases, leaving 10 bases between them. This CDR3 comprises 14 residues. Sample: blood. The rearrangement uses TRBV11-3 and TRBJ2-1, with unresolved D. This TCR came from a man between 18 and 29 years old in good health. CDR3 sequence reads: CASSLYPEDNEQFF. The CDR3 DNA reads TGTGCCAGCAGCTTATATCCGGAAGACAATGAGCAGTTCTTC. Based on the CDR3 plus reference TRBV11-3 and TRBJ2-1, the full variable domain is EAGVVQSPRYKIIEKKQPVAFWCNPISGHNTLYWYLQNLGQGPELLIRYENEEAVDDSQLPKDRFSAERLKGVDSTLKIQPAELGDSAVYLCASSLYPEDNEQFFGPGTRLTVL.